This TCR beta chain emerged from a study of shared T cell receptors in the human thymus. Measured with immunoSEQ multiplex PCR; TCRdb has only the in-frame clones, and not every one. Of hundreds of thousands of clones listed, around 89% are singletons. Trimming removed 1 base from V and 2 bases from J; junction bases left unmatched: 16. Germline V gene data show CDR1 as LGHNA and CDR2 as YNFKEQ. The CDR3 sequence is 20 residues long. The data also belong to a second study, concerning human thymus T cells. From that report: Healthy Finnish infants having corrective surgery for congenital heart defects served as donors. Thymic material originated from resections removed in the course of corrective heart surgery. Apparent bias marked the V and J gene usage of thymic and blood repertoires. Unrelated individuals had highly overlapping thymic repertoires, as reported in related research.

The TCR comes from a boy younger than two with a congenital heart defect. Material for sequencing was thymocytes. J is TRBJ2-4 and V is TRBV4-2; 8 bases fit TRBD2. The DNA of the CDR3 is TGTGCCAGCAGCCAAGGACTCGGGGGTAGCGGGGACGAGACCAAAAACATTCAGTACTTC. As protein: CASSQGLGGSGDETKNIQYF.